This T cell receptor (beta chain) originates from a study of PD-1 and CTLA-4 blockade in melanoma. Profiling relied on immunoSEQ multiplex PCR, and the TCRdb table lists in-frame clones only, not all of them. Found here are tens of thousands of clones, approximately 89% of them singletons; the top ten hold about 7.2%. The source was CD8+ T cells from peripheral blood, collected before anti-PD-1 treatment. This TCR was recovered from a human donor with melanoma.

The CDR3 loop is CASSLWGGGGLLEFTDTQYF. CDR3 coding DNA: TGTGCCAGCAGTTTATGGGGCGGGGGAGGATTATTGGAGTTCACAGATACGCAGTATTTT. The V gene is TRBV28, the J gene TRBJ2-3; 7 bases agree with TRBD2. V trimming: 0 bases; J trimming: 2 bases; junction bases outside the gene matches: 17. The CDR3 extends over 20 amino acids. CDR1 and CDR2 (germline): MDHEN, SYDVKM.